This T cell receptor (beta chain) derives from a study of early T cells in non-severe SARS-CoV-2 infection. Turning to the study itself: Sequencing input comprised bulk RNA from unsorted whole blood; chain pairing was not available. Broader study findings: Matching against VDJdb likely underestimated virus-specific expansions, favoring anti-spike CD8.

Points on this clonotype: Its antigen is unidentified.

Unique molecular identifiers (one per individual cDNA molecule) were attached. TCRdb used MiXCR to reprocess the 5' RACE reads, holding one entry per CDR3 protein. The sample yields 55,000 to 85,000 distinct CDR3 sequences, roughly an eighth seen once. CDR1 is SGDLS and CDR2 is YYNGEE in the germline V gene. V gave up 1 base and J gave up 6 bases, with 6 bases separating them. This CDR3 has 12 amino acids. The receptor was derived from an adult who was a healthcare worker with PCR-confirmed SARS-CoV-2 infection or an uninfected control (not recorded which). Sample: whole blood. The genes are TRBV9 and TRBJ2-3; D gene unclear. The CDR3 spells CASSVPSDTQYF. The CDR3 DNA reads as TGTGCCAGCAGCGTACCCTCGGATACGCAGTATTTT.